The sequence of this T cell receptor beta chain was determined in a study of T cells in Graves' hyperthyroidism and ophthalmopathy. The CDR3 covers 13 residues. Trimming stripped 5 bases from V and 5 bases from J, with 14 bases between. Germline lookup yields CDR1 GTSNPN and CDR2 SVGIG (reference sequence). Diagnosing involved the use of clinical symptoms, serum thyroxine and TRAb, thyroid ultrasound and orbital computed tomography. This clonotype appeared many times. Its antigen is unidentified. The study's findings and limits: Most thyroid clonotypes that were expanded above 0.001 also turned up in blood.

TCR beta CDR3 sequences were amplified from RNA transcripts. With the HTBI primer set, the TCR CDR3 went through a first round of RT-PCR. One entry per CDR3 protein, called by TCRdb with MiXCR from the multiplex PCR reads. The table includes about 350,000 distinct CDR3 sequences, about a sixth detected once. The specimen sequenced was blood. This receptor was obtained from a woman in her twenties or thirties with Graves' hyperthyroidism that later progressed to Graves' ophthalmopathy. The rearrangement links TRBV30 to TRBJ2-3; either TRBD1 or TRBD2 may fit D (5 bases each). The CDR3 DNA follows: TGTGCCTGGGGTCGTGGGGCGGGAGATACGCAGTATTTT. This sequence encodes CAWGRGAGDTQYF.